These 20 T cell receptor beta chains were sequenced from one sample in a study of blood T cell repertoires in COVID-19. Produced via immunoSEQ multiplex PCR; TCRdb's table is partial and in-frame only. The sample gives some 240,000 clones, around 80% of which show up once; over 1.2% is in the top ten. The specimen was peripheral blood. The receptors stem from a woman in her forties who had recovered from COVID-19.

The chain uses TRBV19 and TRBJ2-5; tentatively, D is TRBD1 (5 bases). There are 13 residues in the CDR3. Trimming took off 5 bases at V and 2 bases at J, with 9 bases between the two ends. The germline CDR1 and CDR2 sequences are LNHDA and SQIVND (reference sequence). CDR3 sequence reads: CASSLRQQETQYF. CDR3 DNA: TGTGCCAGTAGTCTTCGACAGCAAGAGACCCAGTACTTC.

This rearrangement joins TRBV1 to TRBJ2-7; the table's TRBD2 call for D was not verified on the DNA. TRBV1 is a pseudogene segment. The length of the CDR3 is 15 residues. Here the CDR3 DNA reads TGCACCAGCATCTTAAACGGGATTGCCCTGGGCGAGCAGTACTTC. Its protein product is CTSILNGIALGEQYF.

CDR3 in amino acids: CASSLDRGLYEQYF. The DNA of the CDR3 is TGTGCCAGCAGCTTGGACAGGGGGCTTTACGAGCAGTACTTC. The genes are TRBV5-6 and TRBJ2-7; 9 nucleotides line up with TRBD1. CDR3 size: 14 residues. The ends lost 0 bases at V and 4 bases at J; junction bases unmatched: 2. Germline lookup yields CDR1 SGHDT and CDR2 YYEEEE.

V gene TRBV5-8 combines with J gene TRBJ1-2; TRBD1 aligns across 7 bases. CDR1 SGHTS and CDR2 YDEGEE come from the germline V gene. The junction had 3 bases not matched to a gene; V was cut back by 4 bases and J by 6 bases. There are 12 residues in the CDR3. In nucleotides, the CDR3 is TGTGCCAGCAGCCGAGGACAGGATGGCTACACCTTC. Translating it yields CASSRGQDGYTF.

The J gene is TRBJ2-4, the V gene TRBV24-1; the D gene is possibly TRBD1 (6 bases). From germline, CDR1 is KGHDR and CDR2 SFDVKD. V was pared by 6 bases and J by 11 bases, with 19 bases between. This CDR3 comprises 14 residues. The CDR3 sequence: CATSWGQEPGVQYF. As DNA, the CDR3 is TGTGCCACCAGTTGGGGGCAGGAGCCAGGGGTTCAGTACTTC.

This rearrangement joins TRBV3-1 (or the pseudogene TRBV3-2) to TRBJ2-1; a possible D gene is TRBD1 (6 bases). The CDR3 runs to 14 residues. Trimming pared 3 bases from V and 3 bases from J, leaving 9 bases between. CDR1 and CDR2 from the germline V gene are LGHDT and YNNKEL (reference sequence). The CDR3 DNA follows: TGTGCCAGCAGCCAGACAGGAGACTACAATGAGCAGTTCTTC. It is translated as CASSQTGDYNEQFF.

This clone was seen once. The chain links TRBV6-6 to TRBJ1-1; tentative D call: TRBD1 (5 bases). CDR1 is MNHNY and CDR2 is SVGAGI in the germline V gene (reference sequence). The CDR3 loop spans 14 amino acids. Trimming cost V 5 bases and J 6 bases, with 16 bases left between them. The CDR3 region is CASSEIGEIAEAFF. DNA of the CDR3: TGTGCCAGCAGTGAGATAGGGGAAATCGCTGAAGCTTTCTTT.

The chain uses TRBV5-6 and TRBJ1-2; D may be TRBD1 (5 bases). V lost 1 base, J lost 4 bases, and 8 bases lay in between. The germline V gene encodes CDR1 SGHDT and CDR2 YYEEEE. There are 13 residues in the CDR3. CDR3 region: CASSLNQGYGYTF. CDR3 bases: TGTGCCAGCAGCTTGAACCAGGGCTATGGCTACACCTTC.

The chain joins TRBV28 to TRBJ2-1, with TRBD2 matching over 13 bases. The CDR3 totals 15 residues. Germline V gene lookup returns CDR1 MDHEN and CDR2 SYDVKM. The V segment lost 6 bases and the J segment 8 bases; nucleotides outside the gene matches: 7. The CDR3 reads CASSRTSGGMDEQFF. The CDR3 coding sequence is TGTGCCAGCAGCAGGACTAGCGGGGGAATGGATGAGCAGTTCTTC.

This chain uses TRBV5-4 with TRBJ2-7; D is perhaps TRBD2 (6 bases). Trimming left V 0 bases short and J 3 bases short, with 13 bases between. This CDR3 region has 15 residues. Germline V gene lookup returns CDR1 SGHNT and CDR2 YYREEE (reference sequence). The CDR3 region is CASSLDLASHYEQYF. CDR3 coding DNA: TGTGCCAGCAGCTTGGATCTAGCGAGCCACTACGAGCAGTACTTC.

The chain joins TRBV10-2 to TRBJ2-3; possible D gene TRBD1, 5 bases. Looked up from germline, CDR1 is WSHSY and CDR2 is SAAADI. This CDR3 contains 14 residues. Trimming took 4 bases from V and 4 from J, leaving 12 bases between them. The chain's CDR3 is CASSAAGMADTQYF. In DNA form, the CDR3 reads TGCGCCAGCAGTGCCGCAGGGATGGCAGATACGCAGTATTTT.

The chain is built from TRBV5-5 and TRBJ1-2; no firm D call. The CDR3 has 14 residues. Trimming removed 4 bases from V and 5 bases from J, with 15 bases in between. From germline, CDR1 is SGHKS and CDR2 YYEKEE (reference sequence). CDR3 in DNA: TGTGCCAGCAGCATTTTGGGAGGACCATATGGCTACACCTTC. Its translation is CASSILGGPYGYTF.

This clone appeared once. The CDR3 region is CASSQRAGNTEAFF. In DNA form, the CDR3 reads TGTGCCAGCAGCCAAAGAGCGGGGAACACTGAAGCTTTCTTT. The chain joins TRBV3-1 (or the pseudogene TRBV3-2) to TRBJ1-1; D gene uncertain. This CDR3 spans 14 amino acids. In germline, CDR1 is LGHDT, CDR2 YNNKEL (reference sequence). V shed 2 bases and J shed 1 base, with 8 bases lying between them.

This chain joins TRBV7-3 and TRBJ2-6; D might be TRBD2 (6 bases). V was pared by 0 bases and J by 4 bases, with 16 bases between. From germline, CDR1 is SGHTA and CDR2 FQGTGA. The CDR3 length is 18 residues. The CDR3 loop reads CASSLTGRGLAGANVLTF. CDR3 nucleotides: TGTGCCAGCAGCTTAACCGGCCGGGGACTGGCCGGGGCCAACGTCCTGACTTTC.

The V gene is TRBV24-1, the J gene TRBJ2-1; 9 bases are a match to TRBD1. Germline values: CDR1 KGHDR, CDR2 SFDVKD. The CDR3 sequence is 16 residues long. Germline trimming cut 5 bases from V and 3 bases from J; bases unmatched to any gene: 7. The DNA of the CDR3 is TGTGCCACCAGTGTTGGGACAGGGTCGGTCTACAATGAGCAGTTCTTC. Its translation is CATSVGTGSVYNEQFF.

The V and J genes are TRBV28 and TRBJ1-4, with D perhaps matching TRBD1 (6 bases). The germline V and J ends were trimmed by 5 bases and 1 base, with 11 bases remaining between them. Germline V gene lookup returns CDR1 MDHEN and CDR2 SYDVKM. The length of the CDR3 is 15 residues. The CDR3 sequence: CASSPTGLTNEKLFF. DNA of the CDR3: TGTGCCAGCAGTCCCACAGGGTTAACTAATGAAAAACTGTTTTTT.

The V gene is TRBV19, the J gene TRBJ2-1, with 8 bases lining up with TRBD2. The V gene end was trimmed by 10 bases and the J gene end by 8 bases; junction bases not matched to a gene: 13. The CDR3 length is 14 residues. Germline values: CDR1 LNHDA, CDR2 SQIVND (reference sequence). CDR3 protein: CATQIRGGADEQFF. For the CDR3, the DNA is TGTGCCACCCAGATTCGGGGGGGGGCGGATGAGCAGTTCTTC.

The chain couples TRBV5-4 to TRBJ1-6; D not certain. Germline CDR1 and CDR2: SGHNT and YYREEE (reference sequence). Trimming stripped 1 base from V and 0 bases from J, with 11 bases between. CDR3 length equals 17 residues. The CDR3 loop is CASSLSRDGSYNSPLHF. The CDR3 DNA reads as TGTGCCAGCAGCTTGTCGAGAGATGGCTCCTATAATTCACCCCTCCACTTT.

This chain joins TRBV18 and TRBJ1-5, with 8 nucleotides matching TRBD1. Unmatched junction bases numbered 11, after V lost 3 bases and J lost 7 bases. The CDR3 spans 16 residues. The germline gives CDR1 KGHSH, CDR2 LQKENI. CDR3 in amino acids: CASSPGTGGGKQPQHF. CDR3 DNA: TGTGCCAGCTCACCCGGGACAGGCGGGGGAAAACAGCCCCAGCATTTT.

Only one count was recorded for this clone. In DNA form, the CDR3 reads TGTGCCTGGAGTTTAGGACAGGGGGCTGGGGCAGATACGCAGTATTTT. As protein: CAWSLGQGAGADTQYF. The chain couples TRBV30 to TRBJ2-3; 11 bases agree with TRBD1. V shed 2 bases, J shed 4 bases, and the junction held 8 bases outside the gene matches. The CDR3 loop spans 16 amino acids. CDR1 and CDR2 (germline): GTSNPN, SVGIG (reference sequence).